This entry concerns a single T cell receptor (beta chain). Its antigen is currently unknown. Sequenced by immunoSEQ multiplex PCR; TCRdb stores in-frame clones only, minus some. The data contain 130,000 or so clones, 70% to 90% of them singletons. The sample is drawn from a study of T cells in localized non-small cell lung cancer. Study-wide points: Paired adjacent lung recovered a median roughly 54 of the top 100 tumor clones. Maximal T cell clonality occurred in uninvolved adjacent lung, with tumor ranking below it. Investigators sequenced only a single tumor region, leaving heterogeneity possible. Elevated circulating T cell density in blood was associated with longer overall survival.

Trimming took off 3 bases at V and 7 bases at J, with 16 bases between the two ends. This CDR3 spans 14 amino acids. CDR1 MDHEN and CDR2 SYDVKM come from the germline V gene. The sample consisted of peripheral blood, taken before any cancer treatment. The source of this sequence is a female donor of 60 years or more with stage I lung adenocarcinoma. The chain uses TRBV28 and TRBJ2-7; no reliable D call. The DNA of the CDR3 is TGTGCCAGCAGTTTGGGGTCCCTAGGTCAGGAGCAGTACTTC. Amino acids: CASSLGSLGQEQYF.